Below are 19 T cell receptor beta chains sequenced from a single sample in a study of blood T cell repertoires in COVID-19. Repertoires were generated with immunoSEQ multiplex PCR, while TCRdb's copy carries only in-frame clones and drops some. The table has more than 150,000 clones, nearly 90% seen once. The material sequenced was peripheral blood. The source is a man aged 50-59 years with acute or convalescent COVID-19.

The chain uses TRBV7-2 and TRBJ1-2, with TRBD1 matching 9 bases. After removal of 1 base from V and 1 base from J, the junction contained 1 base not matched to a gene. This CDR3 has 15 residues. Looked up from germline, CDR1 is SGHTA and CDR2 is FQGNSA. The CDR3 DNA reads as TGTGCCAGCAGCTTAGGGACAGGGGATAACTATGGCTACACCTTC. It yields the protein CASSLGTGDNYGYTF.

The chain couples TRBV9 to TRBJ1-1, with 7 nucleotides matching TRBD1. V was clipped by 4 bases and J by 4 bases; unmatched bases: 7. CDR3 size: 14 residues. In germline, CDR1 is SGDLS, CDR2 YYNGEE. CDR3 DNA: TGTGCCAGCAGCTTCCAGGGGGGAGGCACTGAAGCTTTCTTT. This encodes CASSFQGGGTEAFF.

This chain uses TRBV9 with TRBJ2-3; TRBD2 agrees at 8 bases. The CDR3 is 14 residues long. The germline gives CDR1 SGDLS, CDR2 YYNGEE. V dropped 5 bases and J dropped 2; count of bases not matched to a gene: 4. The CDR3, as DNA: TGTGCCAGCAGTAAAGCGGGGGTCACAGATACGCAGTATTTT. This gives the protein CASSKAGVTDTQYF.

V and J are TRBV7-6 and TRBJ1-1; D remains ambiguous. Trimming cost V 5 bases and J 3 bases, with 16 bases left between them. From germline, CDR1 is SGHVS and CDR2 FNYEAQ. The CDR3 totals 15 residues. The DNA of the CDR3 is TGTGCCAGCAGCGATCTTCCCCGGGGAGACACTGAAGCTTTCTTT. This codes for CASSDLPRGDTEAFF.

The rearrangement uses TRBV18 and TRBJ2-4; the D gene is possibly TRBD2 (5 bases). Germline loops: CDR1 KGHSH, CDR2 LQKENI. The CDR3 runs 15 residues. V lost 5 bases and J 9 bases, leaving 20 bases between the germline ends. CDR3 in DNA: TGTGCCAGCTCATCGGTGACGGATTCGGCGGGCATTCAGTACTTC. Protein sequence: CASSSVTDSAGIQYF.

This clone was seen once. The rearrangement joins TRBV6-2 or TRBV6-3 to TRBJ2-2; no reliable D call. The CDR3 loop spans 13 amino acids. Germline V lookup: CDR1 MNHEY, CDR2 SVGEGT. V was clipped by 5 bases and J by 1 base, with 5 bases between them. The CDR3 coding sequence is TGTGCCAGCAGTACTCTGAACACCGGGGAGCTGTTTTTT. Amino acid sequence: CASSTLNTGELFF.

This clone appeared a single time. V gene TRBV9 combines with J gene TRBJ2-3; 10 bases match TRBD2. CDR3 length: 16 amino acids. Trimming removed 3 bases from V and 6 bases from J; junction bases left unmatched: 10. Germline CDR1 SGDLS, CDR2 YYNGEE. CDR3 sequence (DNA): TGTGCCAGCAGCGGTAGAGCGGGGGGGCTACTGGATACGCAGTATTTT. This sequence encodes CASSGRAGGLLDTQYF.

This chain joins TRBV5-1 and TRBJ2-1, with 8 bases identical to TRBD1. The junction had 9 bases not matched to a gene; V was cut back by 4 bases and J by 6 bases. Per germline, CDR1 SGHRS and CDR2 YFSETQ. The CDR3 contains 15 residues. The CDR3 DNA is TGCGCCAGCAGCCCCGGGACAGGCCCCTCCAATGAGCAGTTCTTC. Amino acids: CASSPGTGPSNEQFF.

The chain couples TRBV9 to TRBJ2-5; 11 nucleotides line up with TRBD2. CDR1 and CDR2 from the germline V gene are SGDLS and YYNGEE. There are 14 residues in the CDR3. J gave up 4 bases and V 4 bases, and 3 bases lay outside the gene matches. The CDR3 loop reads CASSISGGGETQYF. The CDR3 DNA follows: TGTGCCAGCAGCATTAGCGGGGGGGGAGAGACCCAGTACTTC.

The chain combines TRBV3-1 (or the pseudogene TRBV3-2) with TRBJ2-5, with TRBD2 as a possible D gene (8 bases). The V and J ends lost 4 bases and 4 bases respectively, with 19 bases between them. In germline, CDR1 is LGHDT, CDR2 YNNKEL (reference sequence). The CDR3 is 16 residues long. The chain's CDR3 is CASSPREGQGGETQYF. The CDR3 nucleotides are TGTGCCAGCAGCCCCCGGGAGGGGCAGGGGGGAGAGACCCAGTACTTC.

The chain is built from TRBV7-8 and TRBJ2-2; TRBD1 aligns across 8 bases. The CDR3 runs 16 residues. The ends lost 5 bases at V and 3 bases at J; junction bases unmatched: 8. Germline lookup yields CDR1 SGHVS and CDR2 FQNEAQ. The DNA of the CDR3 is TGTGCCAGCAGCATATGGACAGGGTGGGACACCGGGGAGCTGTTTTTT. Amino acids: CASSIWTGWDTGELFF.

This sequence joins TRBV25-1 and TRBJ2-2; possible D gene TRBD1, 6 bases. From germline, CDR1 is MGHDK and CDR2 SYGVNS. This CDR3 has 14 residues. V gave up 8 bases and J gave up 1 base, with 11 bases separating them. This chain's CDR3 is CASRTGLNTGELFF. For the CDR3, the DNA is TGTGCCAGCCGAACAGGGTTGAACACCGGGGAGCTGTTTTTT.

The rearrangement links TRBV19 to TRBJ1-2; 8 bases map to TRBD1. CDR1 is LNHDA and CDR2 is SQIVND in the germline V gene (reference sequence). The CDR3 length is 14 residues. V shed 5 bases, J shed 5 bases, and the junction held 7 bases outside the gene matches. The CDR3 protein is CASSLGQGAYGYTF. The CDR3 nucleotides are TGTGCCAGTAGTTTGGGGCAGGGGGCTTATGGCTACACCTTC.

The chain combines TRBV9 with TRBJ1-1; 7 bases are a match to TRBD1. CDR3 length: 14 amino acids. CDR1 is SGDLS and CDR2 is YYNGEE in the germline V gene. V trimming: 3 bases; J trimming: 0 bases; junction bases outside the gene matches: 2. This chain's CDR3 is CASSGGGLNTEAFF. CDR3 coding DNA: TGTGCCAGCAGCGGAGGGGGCTTGAACACTGAAGCTTTCTTT.

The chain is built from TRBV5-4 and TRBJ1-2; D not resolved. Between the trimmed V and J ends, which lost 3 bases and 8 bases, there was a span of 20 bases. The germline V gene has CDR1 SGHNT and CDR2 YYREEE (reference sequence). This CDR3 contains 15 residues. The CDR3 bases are TGTGCCAGCAGCTACCCGACAAGCATGGCAGGAGGCTACACCTTC. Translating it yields CASSYPTSMAGGYTF.

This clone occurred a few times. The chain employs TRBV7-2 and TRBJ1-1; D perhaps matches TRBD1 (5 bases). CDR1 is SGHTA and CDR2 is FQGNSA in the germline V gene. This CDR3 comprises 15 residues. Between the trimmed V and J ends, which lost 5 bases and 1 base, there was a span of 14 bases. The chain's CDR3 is CASSERGRKNTEAFF. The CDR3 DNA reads TGTGCCAGCAGCGAAAGGGGCAGAAAGAACACTGAAGCTTTCTTT. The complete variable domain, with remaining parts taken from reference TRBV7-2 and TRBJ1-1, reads GAGVSQSPSNKVTEKGKDVELRCDPISGHTALYWYRQSLGQGLEFLIYFQGNSAPDKSGLPSDRFSAERTGGSVSTLTIQRTQQEDSAVYLCASSERGRKNTEAFFGQGTRLTVV.

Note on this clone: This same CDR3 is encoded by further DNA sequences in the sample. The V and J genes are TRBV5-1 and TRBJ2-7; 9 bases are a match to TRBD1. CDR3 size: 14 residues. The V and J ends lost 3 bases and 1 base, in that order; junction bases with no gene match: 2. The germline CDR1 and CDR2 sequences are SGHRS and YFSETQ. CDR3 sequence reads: CASSSGTGSYEQYF. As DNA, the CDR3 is TGCGCCAGCAGCTCAGGGACAGGGTCCTACGAGCAGTACTTC.

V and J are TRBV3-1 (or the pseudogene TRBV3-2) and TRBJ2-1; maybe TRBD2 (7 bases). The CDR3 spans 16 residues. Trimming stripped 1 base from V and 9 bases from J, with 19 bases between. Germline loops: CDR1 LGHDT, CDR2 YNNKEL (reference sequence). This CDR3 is CASSQGRRGHRSEQFF. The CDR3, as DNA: TGTGCCAGCAGCCAAGGTCGGCGGGGGCATAGGAGTGAGCAGTTCTTC.

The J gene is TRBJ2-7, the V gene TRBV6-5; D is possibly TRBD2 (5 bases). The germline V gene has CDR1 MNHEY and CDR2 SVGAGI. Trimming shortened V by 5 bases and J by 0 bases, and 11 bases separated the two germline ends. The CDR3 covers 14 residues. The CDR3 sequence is CASSRLTSSYEQYF. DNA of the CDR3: TGTGCCAGCAGTCGACTCACTAGCTCCTACGAGCAGTACTTC.